This TCR beta chain was sequenced for a study of identical twins. The study's findings and limits: Without tracking the same donors, conclusions rested on cross-sectional statistical analysis.

TCRdb re-called the 5' RACE reads through MiXCR, storing one row per CDR3 protein. The table shows 1.5 million to 2 million distinct CDR3 sequences, with around 33% occurring only once. Per germline, CDR1 MNHEY and CDR2 SVGAGI. CDR3 length: 14 residues. Turning to this clonotype: Antigen unknown. Germline and junction disagree at one end, which may indicate a read error.

Sequenced sample: cord blood. This chain joins TRBV6-5 and TRBJ1-2; 11 bases are a match to TRBD1. The TCR sequence derives from a newborn girl in good health. The CDR3 DNA follows: TGTGCCGGCAGTGCTGGGACAGGGGGCTATGGCTACACCTTC. Protein: CAGSAGTGGYGYTF.